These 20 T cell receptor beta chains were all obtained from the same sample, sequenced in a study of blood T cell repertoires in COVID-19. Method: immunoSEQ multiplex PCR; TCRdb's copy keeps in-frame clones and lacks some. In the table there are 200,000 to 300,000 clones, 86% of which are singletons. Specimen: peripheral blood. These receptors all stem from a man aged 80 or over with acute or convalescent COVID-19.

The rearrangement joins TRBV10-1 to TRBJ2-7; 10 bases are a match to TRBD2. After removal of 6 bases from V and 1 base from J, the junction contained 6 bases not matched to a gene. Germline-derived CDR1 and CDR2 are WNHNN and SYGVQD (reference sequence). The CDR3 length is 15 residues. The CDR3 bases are TGCGCCAGCAGCCCCGGGACTAGCGCTTCCTACGAGCAGTACTTC. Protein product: CASSPGTSASYEQYF.

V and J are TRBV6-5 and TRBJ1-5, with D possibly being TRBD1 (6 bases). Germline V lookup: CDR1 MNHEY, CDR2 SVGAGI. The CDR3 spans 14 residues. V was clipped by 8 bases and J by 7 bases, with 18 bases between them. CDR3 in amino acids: CASEGGTGRQPQHF. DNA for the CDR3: TGTGCCAGCGAAGGGGGTACAGGCCGCCAGCCCCAGCATTTT.

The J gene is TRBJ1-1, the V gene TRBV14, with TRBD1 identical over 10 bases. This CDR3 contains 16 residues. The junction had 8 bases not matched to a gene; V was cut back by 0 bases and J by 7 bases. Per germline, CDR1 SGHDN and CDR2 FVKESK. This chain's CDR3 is CASSQDPRTGGIEAFF. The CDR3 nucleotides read TGTGCCAGCAGCCAAGATCCGCGGACAGGGGGAATTGAAGCTTTCTTT.

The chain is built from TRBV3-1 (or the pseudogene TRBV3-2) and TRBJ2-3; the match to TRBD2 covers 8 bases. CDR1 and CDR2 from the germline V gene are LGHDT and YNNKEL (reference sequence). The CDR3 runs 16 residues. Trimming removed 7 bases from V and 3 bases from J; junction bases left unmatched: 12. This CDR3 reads CASTPQAGGLTDTQYF. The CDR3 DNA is TGTGCCAGCACGCCACAGGCGGGGGGCCTTACAGATACGCAGTATTTT.

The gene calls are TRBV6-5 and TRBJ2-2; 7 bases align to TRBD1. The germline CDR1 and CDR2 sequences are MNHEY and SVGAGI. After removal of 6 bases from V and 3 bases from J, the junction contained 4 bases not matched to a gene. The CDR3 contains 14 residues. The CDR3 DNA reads TGTGCCAGCAGCTGGGACAGATACACCGGGGAGCTGTTTTTT. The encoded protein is CASSWDRYTGELFF.

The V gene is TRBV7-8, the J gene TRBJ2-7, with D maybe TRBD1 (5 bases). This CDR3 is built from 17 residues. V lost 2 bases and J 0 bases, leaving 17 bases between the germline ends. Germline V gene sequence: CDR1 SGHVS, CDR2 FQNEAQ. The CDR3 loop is CASSLQGTTTSSYEQYF. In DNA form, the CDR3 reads TGTGCCAGCAGCTTACAGGGTACAACAACTTCCTCCTACGAGCAGTACTTC.

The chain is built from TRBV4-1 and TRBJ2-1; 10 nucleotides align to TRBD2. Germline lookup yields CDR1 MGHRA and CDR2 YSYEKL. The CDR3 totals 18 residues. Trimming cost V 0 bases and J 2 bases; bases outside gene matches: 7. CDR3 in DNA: TGCGCCAGCAGCCAAGATGCAGCGGGAGGGGGGACCTACAATGAGCAGTTCTTC. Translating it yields CASSQDAAGGGTYNEQFF.

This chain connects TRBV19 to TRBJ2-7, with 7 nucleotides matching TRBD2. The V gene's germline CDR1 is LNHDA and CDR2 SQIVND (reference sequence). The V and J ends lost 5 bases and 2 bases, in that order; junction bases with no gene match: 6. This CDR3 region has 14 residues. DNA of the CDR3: TGTGCCAGTAGTTTCCGGGGGGACCCCTACGAGCAGTACTTC. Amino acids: CASSFRGDPYEQYF.

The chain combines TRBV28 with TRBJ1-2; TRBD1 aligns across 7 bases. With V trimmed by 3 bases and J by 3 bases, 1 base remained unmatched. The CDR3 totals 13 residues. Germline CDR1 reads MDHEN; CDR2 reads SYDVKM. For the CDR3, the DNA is TGTGCCAGCAGTTTCGGGACAGACTATGGCTACACCTTC. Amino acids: CASSFGTDYGYTF.

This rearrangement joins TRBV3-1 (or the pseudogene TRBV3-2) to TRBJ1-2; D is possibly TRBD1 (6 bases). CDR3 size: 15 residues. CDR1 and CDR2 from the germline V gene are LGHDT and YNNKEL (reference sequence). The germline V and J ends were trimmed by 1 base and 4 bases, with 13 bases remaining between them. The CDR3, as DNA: TGTGCCAGCAGCCAAGCGAGCAGGGGACCCTATGGCTACACCTTC. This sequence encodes CASSQASRGPYGYTF.

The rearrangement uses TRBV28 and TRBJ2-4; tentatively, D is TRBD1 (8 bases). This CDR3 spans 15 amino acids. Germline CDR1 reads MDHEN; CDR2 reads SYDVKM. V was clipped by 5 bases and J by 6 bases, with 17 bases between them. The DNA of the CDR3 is TGTGCCAGCAGTCGCGACAGGGGAGGGGGAAACATTCAGTACTTC. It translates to CASSRDRGGGNIQYF.

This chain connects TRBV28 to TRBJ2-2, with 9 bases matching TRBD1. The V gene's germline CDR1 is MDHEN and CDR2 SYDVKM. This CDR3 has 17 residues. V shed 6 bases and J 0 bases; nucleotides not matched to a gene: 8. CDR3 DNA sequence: TGTGCCAGCAGGGACAGGGGATCCTTAACGAACACCGGGGAGCTGTTTTTT. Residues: CASRDRGSLTNTGELFF. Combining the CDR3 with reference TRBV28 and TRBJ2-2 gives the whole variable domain DVKVTQSSRYLVKRTGEKVFLECVQDMDHENMFWYRQDPGLGLRLIYFSYDVKMKEKGDIPEGYSVSREKKERFSLILESASTNQTSMYLCASRDRGSLTNTGELFFGEGSRLTVL.

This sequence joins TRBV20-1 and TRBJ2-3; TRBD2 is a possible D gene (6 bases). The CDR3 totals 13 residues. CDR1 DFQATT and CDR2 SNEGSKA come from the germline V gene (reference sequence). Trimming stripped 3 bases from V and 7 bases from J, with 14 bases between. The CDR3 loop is CSASDPGRYTQYF. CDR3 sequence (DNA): TGCAGTGCTAGTGATCCCGGGAGATATACGCAGTATTTT.

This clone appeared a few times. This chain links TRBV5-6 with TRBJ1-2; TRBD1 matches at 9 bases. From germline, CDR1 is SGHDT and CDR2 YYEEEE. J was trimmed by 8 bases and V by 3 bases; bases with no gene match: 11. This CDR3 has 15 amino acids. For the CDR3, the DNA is TGTGCCAGCAGCTACCGGGACAGGGTCTTTGGAGGCTACACCTTC. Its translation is CASSYRDRVFGGYTF.

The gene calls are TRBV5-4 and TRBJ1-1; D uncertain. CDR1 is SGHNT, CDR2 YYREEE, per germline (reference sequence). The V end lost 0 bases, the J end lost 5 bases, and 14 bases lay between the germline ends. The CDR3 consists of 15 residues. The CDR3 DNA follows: TGTGCCAGCAGCTTGGGCGGAGGGTGGGTTACTGAAGCTTTCTTT. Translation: CASSLGGGWVTEAFF.

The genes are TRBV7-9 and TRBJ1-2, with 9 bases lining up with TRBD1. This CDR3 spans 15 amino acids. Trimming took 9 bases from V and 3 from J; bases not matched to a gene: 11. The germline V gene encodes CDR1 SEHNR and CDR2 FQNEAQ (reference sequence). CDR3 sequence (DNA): TGTGCCAGTACCGGGACAGGGAAGCTCGACTATGGCTACACCTTC. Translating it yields CASTGTGKLDYGYTF.

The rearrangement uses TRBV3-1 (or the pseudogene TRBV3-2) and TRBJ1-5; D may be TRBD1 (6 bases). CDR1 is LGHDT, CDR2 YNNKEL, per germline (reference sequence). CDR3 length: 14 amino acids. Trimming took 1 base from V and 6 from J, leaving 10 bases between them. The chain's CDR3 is CASSQGTGRQPQHF. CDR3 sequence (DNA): TGTGCCAGCAGCCAAGGAACAGGGCGTCAGCCCCAGCATTTT.

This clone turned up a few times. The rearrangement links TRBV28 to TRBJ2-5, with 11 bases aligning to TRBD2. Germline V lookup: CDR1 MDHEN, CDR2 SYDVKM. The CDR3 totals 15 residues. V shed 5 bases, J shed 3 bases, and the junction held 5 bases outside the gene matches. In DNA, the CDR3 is TGTGCCAGCAGTCCGGGACTAGCGGAGAAAGAGACCCAGTACTTC. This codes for CASSPGLAEKETQYF.

CDR3 loop: CASSIDRQAFYGYTF. The CDR3 coding sequence is TGTGCCAGTAGTATAGATCGTCAGGCCTTCTATGGCTACACCTTC. The gene calls are TRBV19 and TRBJ1-2; D is undetermined. V gave up 0 bases and J gave up 4 bases, with 12 bases separating them. Germline CDR1 is LNHDA and CDR2 is SQIVND (reference sequence). There are 15 residues in the CDR3.

CDR3 nucleotide sequence: TGTGCCAGCGGGGGGTACAGGAGCTACACCTTC. The encoded protein is CASGGYRSYTF. This chain uses TRBV5-6 with TRBJ1-2; D might be TRBD1 (5 bases). Looked up from germline, CDR1 is SGHDT and CDR2 is YYEEEE. V dropped 7 bases and J dropped 9 bases, with 13 bases sitting between them. This CDR3 region has 11 residues.